This is a list of T cell receptor beta chains from one sample in a study of neoadjuvant anti-PD-1 for oral cavity cancer. Libraries were prepared by immunoSEQ multiplex PCR; TCRdb keeps only in-frame clonotypes and omits some of them. The sample contains 40,000 or so clones, around 38% of which appear only once. The sample in question was tumor tissue, obtained after nivolumab (anti-PD-1) treatment. The source is a person aged 35-80 years with oral cavity squamous cell carcinoma. The CDR3 runs from the conserved cysteine through the conserved F or W. D genes are given only for firm matches.

>TRBJ2-2|TRBD1|TRBV19
CASSMNRGRSTGELFF
>TRBJ1-1|NA|TRBV6-4
CASSDGTEAFF
>TRBJ2-5|NA|TRBV7-9
CASSLVLRADQETQYF
>TRBJ2-1|NA|TRBV7-9
CASSLDPSEKLNNEQFF
>TRBJ1-1|NA|TRBV29-1
CSVEVLSGTEAFF
>TRBJ1-1|NA|TRBV6-5
CASSYLPGTEAFF
>TRBJ1-2|NA|TRBV5-8
CASSREGGHTF
>TRBJ1-4|NA|TRBV4-1
CASSQSYGATNEKLFF
>TRBJ1-4|NA|TRBV30
CAWSVDNPNEKLFF
>TRBJ2-3|TRBD2|TRBV9
CASSVELAGYTDTQYF
>TRBJ2-1|NA|TRBV5-4
CASSYSRSYEQFF
>TRBJ1-5|NA|TRBV7-9
CASSLDWNQPIQPQHF
>TRBJ2-2|NA|TRBV18
CASSPIDSNTGELFF
>TRBJ2-3|NA|TRBV5-6
CASSVTSTDTQYF
>TRBJ2-3|NA|TRBV7-2
CASSLGTPRDTQYF
>TRBJ1-5|NA|TRBV18
CASSISGQGNQPQHF
>TRBJ1-5|NA|TRBV30
CAWSRTDSNQPQHF
>TRBJ2-5|TRBD1|TRBV7-8
CASSLAGTGQETQYF
>TRBJ1-2|TRBD1|TRBV27
CASSRSRDRGGYTF
>TRBJ1-2|TRBD1|TRBV6-1
CASSDLWTGSYGYTF
>TRBJ2-5|TRBD1|TRBV7-3
CASSVGGGNQETQYF
>TRBJ1-2|TRBD1|TRBV28
CASSLMTGEPYGYTF
>TRBJ1-4|NA|TRBV4-1
CASSQYREAKLFF
>TRBJ2-5|NA|TRBV5-1
CASSHIINRAEETQYF
>TRBJ1-4|NA|TRBV2
CASSESRVGEKLFF
>TRBJ2-7|NA|TRBV7-2
CASSPTRGNYEQYF
>TRBJ1-4|NA|TRBV5-1
CASSLAGTKDEKLFF
>TRBJ2-7|NA|TRBV28
CASRTVGYEQYF
>TRBJ2-7|TRBD2|TRBV19
CASSMSGRAYEQYF
>TRBJ2-5|NA|TRBV28
CASRPSSPETQYF
>TRBJ2-7|NA|TRBV27
CASSFGAIYEQYF
>TRBJ2-7|NA|TRBV7-3
CASSKGSSYEQYF
>TRBJ2-3|TRBD2|TRBV6-4
CASSESGLASSDTQYF
>TRBJ2-7|TRBD1|TRBV6-1
CASSPFGQGYEQYF
>TRBJ1-1|NA|TRBV27
CASSAGWGLPGAFF
>TRBJ1-1|NA|TRBV6-6
CASRAVDGTEAFF
>TRBJ2-6|NA|TRBV7-8
CASSLAGANVLTF
>TRBJ1-1|NA|TRBV27
CASSLSPLRDTEAFF
>TRBJ1-1|TRBD1|TRBV29-1
CSVVDRDTEAFF
>TRBJ1-4|NA|TRBV30
CAWSMGNGEKLFF
>TRBJ2-7|NA|TRBV5-1
CASRFSYEQYF
>TRBJ1-2|TRBD1|TRBV15
CATSGTWDSHYGYTF
>TRBJ2-7|NA|TRBV7-8
CASSLATSGDTKQYF